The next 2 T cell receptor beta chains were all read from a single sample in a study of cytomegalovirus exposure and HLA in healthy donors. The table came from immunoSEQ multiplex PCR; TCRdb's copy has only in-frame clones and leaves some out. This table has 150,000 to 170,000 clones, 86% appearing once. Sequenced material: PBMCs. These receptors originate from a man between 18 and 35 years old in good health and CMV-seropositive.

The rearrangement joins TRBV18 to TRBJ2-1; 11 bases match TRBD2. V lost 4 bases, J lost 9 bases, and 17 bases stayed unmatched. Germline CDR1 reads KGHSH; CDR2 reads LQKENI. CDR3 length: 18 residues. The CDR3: CASSRSSGGWSSRGEQFF. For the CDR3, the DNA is TGTGCCAGCTCACGATCTAGCGGGGGGTGGTCCTCCCGTGGTGAGCAGTTCTTC.

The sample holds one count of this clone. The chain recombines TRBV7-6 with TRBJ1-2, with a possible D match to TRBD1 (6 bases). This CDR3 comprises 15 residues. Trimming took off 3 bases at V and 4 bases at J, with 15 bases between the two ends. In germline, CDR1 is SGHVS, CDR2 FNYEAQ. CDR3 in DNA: TGTGCCAGCAGCTTGCCGGGGGGCTTACCCTATGGCTACACCTTC. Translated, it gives CASSLPGGLPYGYTF.